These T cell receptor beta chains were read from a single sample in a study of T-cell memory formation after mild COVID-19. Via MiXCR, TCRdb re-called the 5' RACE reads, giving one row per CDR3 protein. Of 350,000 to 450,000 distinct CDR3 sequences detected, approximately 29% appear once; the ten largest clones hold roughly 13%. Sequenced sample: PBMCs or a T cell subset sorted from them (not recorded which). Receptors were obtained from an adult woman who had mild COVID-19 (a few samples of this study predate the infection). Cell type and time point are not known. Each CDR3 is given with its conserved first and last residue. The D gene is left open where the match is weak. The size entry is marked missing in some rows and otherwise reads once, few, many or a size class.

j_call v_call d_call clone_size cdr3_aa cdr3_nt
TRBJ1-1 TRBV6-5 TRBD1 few CASSRDRASAFF TGTGCCAGCAGCAGGGACAGGGCATCAGCTTTCTTT
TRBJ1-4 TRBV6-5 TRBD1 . CASSYFQGANEKLFF TGTGCCAGCAGTTACTTCCAGGGGGCTAATGAAAAACTGTTTTTT
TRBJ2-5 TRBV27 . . CASSLNRVETQYF TGTGCCAGCAGTTTGAATAGAGTGGAGACCCAGTACTTC
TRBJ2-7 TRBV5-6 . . CASSSLRTENYEQYF TGTGCCAGCAGCTCCCTCCGGACGGAGAACTACGAGCAGTACTTC
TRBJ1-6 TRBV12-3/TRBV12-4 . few CASSPRDNSPLHF TGTGCCAGCAGTCCGAGGGATAATTCACCCCTCCACTTT
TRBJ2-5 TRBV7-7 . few CASSLGIPGAGETQYF TGTGCCAGCAGCTTAGGAATACCGGGGGCGGGAGAGACCCAGTACTTC
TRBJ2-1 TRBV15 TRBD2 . CATSGDSGKGSYNEQFF TGTGCCACCAGCGGCGATAGCGGGAAAGGCTCCTACAATGAGCAGTTCTTC
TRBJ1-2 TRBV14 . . CASSRGFIGDGYTF TGTGCCAGCAGCCGTGGGTTCATTGGAGATGGCTACACCTTC
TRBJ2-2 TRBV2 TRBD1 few CASSGTGGATGELFF TGTGCCAGCAGTGGGACAGGGGGCGCCACCGGGGAGCTGTTTTTT
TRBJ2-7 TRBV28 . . CASSYGVSEQYF TGTGCCAGCAGTTATGGGGTATCCGAGCAGTACTTC
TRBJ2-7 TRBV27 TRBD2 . CASRRSGSYEQYF TGTGCCAGCAGAAGAAGCGGGAGCTACGAGCAGTACTTC
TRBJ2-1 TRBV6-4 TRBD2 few CASSDHGLADEQFF TGTGCCAGCAGTGACCACGGACTAGCGGATGAGCAGTTCTTC
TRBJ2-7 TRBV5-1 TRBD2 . CASSLTSGGNYEQYF TGCGCCAGCAGCTTGACTAGCGGGGGAAACTACGAGCAGTACTTC
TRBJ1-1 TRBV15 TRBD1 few CATSRDRGPYTEAFF TGTGCCACCAGCAGAGACAGGGGGCCATACACTGAAGCTTTCTTT
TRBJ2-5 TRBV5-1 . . CASSLGVVGAVETQYF TGCGCCAGCAGCCTGGGTGTCGTGGGAGCGGTGGAGACCCAGTACTTC
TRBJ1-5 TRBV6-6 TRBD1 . CASRKSLDRTGYQPQHF TGTGCCAGCAGAAAATCCTTGGACAGGACAGGCTATCAGCCCCAGCATTTT
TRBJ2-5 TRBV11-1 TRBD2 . CASSLLAGAQYF TGTGCCAGCAGCTTACTGGCGGGGGCCCAGTACTTC
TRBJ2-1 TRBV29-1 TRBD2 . CSVGFRTSGNGEQFF TGCAGCGTTGGGTTTAGGACTAGCGGGAATGGTGAGCAGTTCTTC
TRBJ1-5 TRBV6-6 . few CASDSGVIREGQPQHF TGTGCCAGCGATTCTGGTGTTATCCGGGAGGGACAGCCCCAGCATTTT
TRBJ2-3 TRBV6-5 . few CASSYLRGGDTQYF TGTGCCAGCAGTTACCTCCGGGGTGGAGATACGCAGTATTTT
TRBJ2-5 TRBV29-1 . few CSVGPLREETQYF TGCAGCGTTGGCCCTCTCCGAGAGGAGACCCAGTACTTC
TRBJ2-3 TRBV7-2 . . CASSRDLVTDTQYF TGTGCCAGCAGCAGGGACTTAGTAACAGATACGCAGTATTTT
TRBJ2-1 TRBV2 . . CASGIGGNEQFF TGTGCCAGTGGCATCGGGGGAAATGAGCAGTTCTTC
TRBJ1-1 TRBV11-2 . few CASSLGGSHTEAFF TGTGCCAGCAGCTTAGGGGGGTCCCACACTGAAGCTTTCTTT
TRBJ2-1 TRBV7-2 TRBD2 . CASSSSGRAGNEQFF TGTGCCAGCAGCTCTAGCGGGAGGGCCGGAAATGAGCAGTTCTTC
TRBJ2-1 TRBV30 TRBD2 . CAWSGLVFYEQFF TGTGCCTGGTCGGGACTAGTATTCTATGAGCAGTTCTTC
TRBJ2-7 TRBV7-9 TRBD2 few CASSVAGATYEQYF TGTGCCAGCAGCGTAGCGGGGGCGACCTACGAGCAGTACTTC
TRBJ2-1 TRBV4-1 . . CASSQLDRSYNEQFF TGCGCCAGCAGCCAGCTCGACAGGTCCTACAATGAGCAGTTCTTC
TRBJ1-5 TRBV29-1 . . CSALPDSGNQPQHF TGCAGCGCCCTCCCGGACAGTGGCAATCAGCCCCAGCATTTT
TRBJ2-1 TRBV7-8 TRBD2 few CASSHQTSGGANEQFF TGTGCCAGCAGCCACCAGACTAGCGGGGGGGCCAATGAGCAGTTCTTC
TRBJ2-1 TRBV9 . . CASSVAVSYNEQFF TGTGCCAGCAGCGTAGCGGTTTCCTACAATGAGCAGTTCTTC